Below are 21 T cell receptor beta chains sequenced from a single sample in a study of identical twins. TCRdb re-derived calls from the 5' RACE reads in MiXCR, one entry per CDR3 protein. The profile covers 510,000 or so distinct CDR3 sequences, with 13% to 15% appearing a single time and nearly 0.45% taken by the ten largest. The same data also contributed to another study, on yellow fever vaccine responses in identical twins.

The material sequenced was CD4+ T cells sorted from blood. The source of these receptors is a woman aged 18-35 years in good health.

V is TRBV6-5 and J is TRBJ1-2; 7 bases fit TRBD1. CDR3 length equals 13 residues. Germline V CDR1 and CDR2: MNHEY, SVGAGI. V shed 2 bases and J 8 bases; nucleotides not matched to a gene: 5. In nucleotides, the CDR3 is TGTGCCAGCAGTTACGAGGGGGCGTGGGGCTACACCTTC. This sequence encodes CASSYEGAWGYTF.

This clonotype turned up a few times. This chain joins TRBV27 and TRBJ1-1, with 7 bases fitting TRBD1. Trimming took 6 bases from V and 6 from J; bases not matched to a gene: 10. In germline, CDR1 is MNHEY, CDR2 SMNVEV (reference sequence). This CDR3 is built from 14 residues. The DNA of the CDR3 is TGTGCCAGCAGATTAAACAGGGGTTCGGCTGAAGCTTTCTTT. Amino acids: CASRLNRGSAEAFF.

This clonotype was counted ten times or more. The chain couples TRBV10-3 to TRBJ2-7; 7 bases align to TRBD1. Germline CDR1 reads ENHRY; CDR2 reads SYGVKD. The CDR3 spans 15 residues. V lost 3 bases and J lost 1; bases outside the gene matches: 6. The CDR3 region is CAISDRTGPSYEQYF. The CDR3 DNA reads TGTGCCATCAGTGATAGGACAGGCCCTTCCTACGAGCAGTACTTC.

This clonotype has only a few counts. The chain uses TRBV9 and TRBJ2-2; no firm D call. CDR1 SGDLS and CDR2 YYNGEE come from the germline V gene. This CDR3 is built from 17 residues. V was cut by 3 bases and J by 2 bases, with 17 bases left in between. In nucleotides, the CDR3 is TGTGCCAGCAGCGAGAAGGACGTCTCACTAAACACCGGGGAGCTGTTTTTT. Its translation: CASSEKDVSLNTGELFF.

This chain uses TRBV12-3 or TRBV12-4 with TRBJ2-7; either TRBD1 or TRBD2 may fit D (6 bases each). The CDR3 runs to 16 residues. The V end was cut by 5 bases, the J end by 9 bases, with 26 bases between. CDR3 coding DNA: TGTGCCAGCAGTACACTAGGGGGGATTGTCTGGGTGGGGCAGTACGTC. Its translation is CASSTLGGIVWVGQYV.

With regard to this clonotype: The junction departs from germline at one end; a sequencing error may be responsible. The chain is built from TRBV29-1 and TRBJ2-3; 9 bases align to TRBD2. Germline values: CDR1 SQVTM, CDR2 ANQGSEA. The CDR3 runs to 15 residues. The CDR3 region is CSVVQRGEVPPRLFF. The CDR3 bases are TGCAGCGTTGTGCAGCGGGGGGAGGTTCCCCCAAGGCTGTTTTTC.

J is TRBJ2-2 and V is TRBV28, with 10 bases that match TRBD1. Trimming cost V 6 bases and J 1 base; bases outside gene matches: 2. Germline V gives CDR1 MDHEN, CDR2 SYDVKM. The CDR3 runs 15 residues. The CDR3 loop reads CASRWDRGNTGELFF. In DNA form, the CDR3 reads TGTGCCAGCAGATGGGACAGGGGGAACACCGGGGAGCTGTTTTTT.

This chain links TRBV11-2 with TRBJ2-1; 9 bases match TRBD2. Trimming removed 3 bases from V and 5 bases from J; junction bases left unmatched: 17. Per germline, CDR1 SGHAT and CDR2 FQNNGV. This CDR3 has 19 amino acids. The CDR3, as DNA: TGTGCCAGCAGCTTGCTACTTGGGGCTAGCGGGACCCGGCACAATGAGCAGTTCTTC. Translation gives CASSLLLGASGTRHNEQFF.

The rearrangement links TRBV11-2 to TRBJ2-1; D is unclear. Trimming removed 5 bases at V and 1 base at J, with 12 bases between. This CDR3 contains 15 residues. Germline CDR1 is SGHAT and CDR2 is FQNNGV. The CDR3 here is CASSGLSLSYNEQFF. As DNA, the CDR3 is TGTGCCAGCAGCGGCCTTAGCCTTTCCTACAATGAGCAGTTCTTC.

The chain carries TRBV12-3 or TRBV12-4 and TRBJ2-5; D is perhaps TRBD1 (6 bases). V lost 3 bases and J 8 bases, leaving 7 bases between the germline ends. The length of the CDR3 is 11 residues. The DNA of the CDR3 is TGTGCCAGCAGTTTGGGGACAACCCAGTACTTC. This codes for CASSLGTTQYF.

This clonotype was counted between two and nine times. The CDR3 protein is CASSYSLNPASYNEQFF. The CDR3 bases are TGTGCCAGCAGTTACTCGCTTAACCCAGCAAGCTACAATGAGCAGTTCTTC. This chain uses TRBV6-5 with TRBJ2-1; D gene unclear. Per the germline V gene, CDR1 is MNHEY and CDR2 is SVGAGI. Trimming cost V 0 bases and J 3 bases, with 15 bases left between them. The CDR3 is made up of 17 amino acids.

V usage is TRBV20-1 and J usage is TRBJ2-1; 8 nucleotides match TRBD2. In germline, CDR1 is DFQATT, CDR2 SNEGSKA (reference sequence). The trim removed 3 bases at V and 5 bases at J, leaving 6 bases unmatched. The CDR3 sequence is 14 residues long. DNA for the CDR3: TGCAGTGCTAGGCCTGGTAGCGGGGACAATGAGCAGTTCTTC. It is translated as CSARPGSGDNEQFF.

This clonotype was seen a few times. The CDR3 spells CATSSRRGLAGTQYF. The CDR3 DNA is TGTGCCACCAGCAGTAGAAGGGGGCTAGCGGGGACCCAGTACTTC. The rearrangement joins TRBV15 to TRBJ2-5, with D tentatively TRBD2 (8 bases). CDR1 is LNHNV, CDR2 YYDKDF, per germline (reference sequence). V dropped 3 bases and J dropped 7 bases, with 18 bases sitting between them. The CDR3 consists of 15 residues.

This clonotype was counted only a few times. This sequence joins TRBV12-3 or TRBV12-4 and TRBJ1-6; 7 bases are shared with TRBD1. CDR3 size: 12 residues. With V trimmed by 7 bases and J by 9 bases, 3 bases remained unmatched. The CDR3 loop reads CASTSGGSPLHF. For the CDR3, the DNA is TGTGCCAGCACATCAGGGGGTTCACCCCTCCACTTT.

The chain recombines TRBV27 with TRBJ2-7; 10 bases are a match to TRBD2. CDR3 length equals 15 residues. Germline values: CDR1 MNHEY, CDR2 SMNVEV (reference sequence). Unmatched junction bases numbered 5, after V lost 5 bases and J lost 1 base. CDR3 DNA: TGTGCCAGCAGTATCCTAGCGGGAGTATCCTACGAGCAGTACTTC. Translated, it gives CASSILAGVSYEQYF.

The chain employs TRBV2 and TRBJ2-5; D may be TRBD1 (5 bases). Trimming stripped 0 bases from V and 5 bases from J, with 13 bases between. This CDR3 is 15 amino acids long. Per germline, CDR1 SNHLY and CDR2 FYNNEI. The CDR3 DNA follows: TGTGCCAGCAGTGAAGCGGGGCGAGAGAGGGAGACCCAGTACTTC. It is translated as CASSEAGRERETQYF.

This clonotype was observed a few times. The chain is built from TRBV24-1 and TRBJ2-1, with 7 bases identical to TRBD2. This CDR3 contains 13 residues. Germline V CDR1 and CDR2: KGHDR, SFDVKD. V trimming: 8 bases; J trimming: 4 bases; junction bases outside the gene matches: 4. DNA for the CDR3: TGTGCCACCAAGGCTAGCGGATACAATGAGCAGTTCTTC. It codes for CATKASGYNEQFF.

This clonotype was picked up a small number of times. This rearrangement joins TRBV29-1 to TRBJ2-5; the match to TRBD2 covers 8 bases. CDR3 size: 14 residues. Germline lookup yields CDR1 SQVTM and CDR2 ANQGSEA. The V gene end was trimmed by 6 bases and the J gene end by 2 bases; junction bases not matched to a gene: 8. In DNA, the CDR3 is TGCAGCGTAGGACGGGGGGGGGCTCAAGAGACCCAGTACTTC. Translating gives CSVGRGGAQETQYF.

This clonotype appeared a few times. This sequence joins TRBV12-3 or TRBV12-4 and TRBJ2-7, with a possible D match to TRBD1 (6 bases). The CDR3 sequence is 15 residues long. The V and J ends lost 6 bases and 0 bases respectively, with 15 bases between them. The CDR3 DNA sequence: TGTGCCAGCAGCTACGACAGGAGCAACTCCTACGAGCAGTACTTC. It yields the protein CASSYDRSNSYEQYF.

The chain has TRBV12-3 or TRBV12-4 and TRBJ2-5; possible D gene TRBD1, 6 bases. The ends were cut back, 5 bases at V and 5 bases at J, with 18 bases in the middle. The CDR3 loop spans 15 amino acids. The CDR3 DNA is TGTGCCAGCAGTCGACCGACAGGACGTTTGGAGACCCAGTACTTC. It is translated as CASSRPTGRLETQYF.

The gene calls are TRBV5-1 and TRBJ1-3; no firm D call. Trimming removed 3 bases at V and 6 bases at J, with 4 bases between. The CDR3 loop spans 11 amino acids. CDR1 and CDR2 (germline): SGHRS, YFSETQ. The DNA of the CDR3 is TGCGCCAGCAGCTCCGAAAACACCATATATTTT. Translation gives CASSSENTIYF.